Shown below are 6 T cell receptor beta chains from a single sample sequenced in a study of CXCR3-negative and CXCR3-positive naive CD8 T cells (dated by TCRdb to the late 2010s). The sequencing machine was a NextSeq 550. The Human TCR Profiling Kit (MiLaboratory) was used to make UMI-labeled 5' RACE TRB cDNA libraries. TCRdb reprocessed the sequencing reads and holds a single record per CDR3 protein sequence, with no DNA. The table of this sample itemizes 5,500 to 6,000 distinct CDR3 sequences. The ten largest make up about 1.5% of the sample. Material: naive CXCR3- CD8+ T cells from blood. The cell subset or site label here, explained by the study, means: CD45RO-CCR7+CD27+CD95- naive CD8+ T cells lacking CXCR3 (TNR3-). The receptors were gathered from a human donor in good health. Some clones in this sample may be carry-over from other donors' samples.

The chain recombines TRBV3-1 with TRBJ2-7. Germline V gene lookup returns CDR1 LGHDT and CDR2 YNNKEL (reference sequence). The CDR3 covers 13 residues. This chain's CDR3 is CASSPDNVYEQYF.

This clonotype shows up as medium-sized by frequency. The chain recombines TRBV9 with TRBJ1-1; with no DNA, the TCRdb D assignment of TRBD1 cannot be verified. CDR3 size: 14 residues. Germline lookup yields CDR1 SGDLS and CDR2 YYNGEE. CDR3 loop: CASSVGGADTEAFF. Full variable domain (missing parts from reference TRBV9 and TRBJ1-1): DSGVTQTPKHLITATGQRVTLRCSPRSGDLSVYWYQQSLDQGLQFLIQYYNGEERAKGNILERFSAQQFPDLHSELNLSSLELGDSALYFCASSVGGADTEAFFGQGTRLTVV.

The CDR3 sequence is CASYPRTGDQVVYNEQFF. The rearrangement joins TRBV6-2 or TRBV6-3 to TRBJ2-1; TCRdb designates TRBD1, a call that cannot be tested without DNA. The germline V gene has CDR1 MNHEY and CDR2 SVGEGT. The CDR3 loop spans 18 amino acids.

Frequency places this clonotype as medium-sized (0.01 to 0.1%). The chain has TRBV28 and TRBJ2-7. Germline values: CDR1 MDHEN, CDR2 SYDVKM. CDR3 length equals 14 residues. CDR3 amino acids: CASSLGGGSYEQYF.

This clonotype is identified as medium-sized (0.01 to 0.1%) from frequency. The chain carries TRBV11-2 and TRBJ2-5; lacking DNA, the TRBD1 call made by TCRdb goes unchecked. The CDR3 runs 16 residues. Germline V gene sequence: CDR1 SGHAT, CDR2 FQNNGV. This CDR3 is CASSFFPLAMSETQYF.

Judged by frequency, this clonotype is medium-sized. CDR3 amino acids: CATSRGTSGGPYNEQFF. The chain joins TRBV15 to TRBJ2-1; checking the TCRdb D call of TRBD2 is not possible without DNA. Germline assignment: CDR1 LNHNV and CDR2 YYDKDF (reference sequence). CDR3 length: 17 amino acids.